This T cell receptor (beta chain) was observed in a study of cytomegalovirus exposure and HLA in healthy donors. This CDR3 is 14 amino acids long. Germline CDR1 and CDR2: GTSNPN and SVGIG (reference sequence). Trimming took off 0 bases at V and 1 base at J, with 6 bases between the two ends. On this clone: Its specificity is unknown. Additional DNA sequences in this sample encode the identical CDR3.

The PCR employed 60 Vbeta primers together with 13 Jbeta primers. Original data processing: In a later analysis, of approximately 81 million unique beta chains, about 12 million appeared in at least two donors. The method was immunoSEQ multiplex PCR; TCRdb's version includes in-frame clones alone and lacks a portion of them. Clone size and the V and J calls come from that table; the DNA yielded D and trimming. The profile covers 95,000 to 150,000 clones, with about 62% appearing a single time and more than 6.5% taken by the ten largest. General observations from the study: The authors later found TCR association rates varying by HLA locus, with DRB1 most and HLA-C fewest. Most TCR sequences showed up rarely, but some public TCRs showed up in many donors. Immune exposure data for these donors was limited to CMV serostatus.

The sequencing sample was made of PBMCs. This clonotype was sampled from a woman aged 40-49 years in good health and CMV-seropositive. The J gene is TRBJ2-2, the V gene TRBV30, with D possibly matching TRBD2 (5 bases). The CDR3 here is CAWSVGVNTGELFF. CDR3 coding DNA: TGTGCCTGGAGTGTCGGGGTGAACACCGGGGAGCTGTTTTTT.